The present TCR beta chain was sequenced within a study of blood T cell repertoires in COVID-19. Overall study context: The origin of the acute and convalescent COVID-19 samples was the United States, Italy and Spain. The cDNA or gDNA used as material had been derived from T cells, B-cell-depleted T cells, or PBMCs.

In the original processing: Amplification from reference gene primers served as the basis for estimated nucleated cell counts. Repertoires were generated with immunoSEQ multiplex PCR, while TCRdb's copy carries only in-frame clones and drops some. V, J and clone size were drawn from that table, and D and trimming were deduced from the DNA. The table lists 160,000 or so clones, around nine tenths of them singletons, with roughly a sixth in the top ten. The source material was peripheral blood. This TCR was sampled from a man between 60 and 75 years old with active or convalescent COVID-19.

The CDR3 here is CASSSQGLGNQPQHF. The CDR3 DNA reads TGTGCCAGCAGTTCCCAGGGGCTGGGTAATCAGCCCCAGCATTTT. The rearrangement joins TRBV6-5 to TRBJ1-5, with D possibly TRBD1 on 6 matching bases. This CDR3 region has 15 residues. Deletions cut 4 bases from V and 4 bases from J, with 14 bases between. Germline V gene lookup returns CDR1 MNHEY and CDR2 SVGAGI.